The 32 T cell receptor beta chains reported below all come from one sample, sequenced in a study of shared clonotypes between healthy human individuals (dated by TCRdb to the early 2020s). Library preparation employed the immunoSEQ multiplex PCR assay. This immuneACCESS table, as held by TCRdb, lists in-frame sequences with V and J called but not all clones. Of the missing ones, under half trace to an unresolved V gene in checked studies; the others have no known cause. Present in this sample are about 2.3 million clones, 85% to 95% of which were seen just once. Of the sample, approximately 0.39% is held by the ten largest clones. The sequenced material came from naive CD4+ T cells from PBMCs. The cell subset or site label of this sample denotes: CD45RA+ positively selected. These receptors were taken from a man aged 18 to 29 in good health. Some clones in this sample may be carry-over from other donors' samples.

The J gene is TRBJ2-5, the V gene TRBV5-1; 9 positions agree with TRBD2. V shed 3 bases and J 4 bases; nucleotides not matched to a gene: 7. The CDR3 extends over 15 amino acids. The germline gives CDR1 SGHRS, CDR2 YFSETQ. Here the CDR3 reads CASSYGAGGGETQYF. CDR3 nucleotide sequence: TGCGCCAGCAGCTACGGAGCGGGAGGAGGAGAGACCCAGTACTTC.

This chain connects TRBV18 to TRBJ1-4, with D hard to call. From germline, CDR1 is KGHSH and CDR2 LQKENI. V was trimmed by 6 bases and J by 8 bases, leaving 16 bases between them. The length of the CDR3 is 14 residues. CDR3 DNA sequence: TGTGCCAGCTCTCCGGCTTTGTACAGCGAAAAACTGTTTTTT. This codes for CASSPALYSEKLFF.

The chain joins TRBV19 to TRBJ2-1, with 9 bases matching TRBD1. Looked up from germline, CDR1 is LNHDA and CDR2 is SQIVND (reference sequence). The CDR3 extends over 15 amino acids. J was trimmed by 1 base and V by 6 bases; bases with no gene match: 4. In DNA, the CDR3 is TGTGCCAGTAGGGGGGACAGGGCGTCCTACAATGAGCAGTTCTTC. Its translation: CASRGDRASYNEQFF.

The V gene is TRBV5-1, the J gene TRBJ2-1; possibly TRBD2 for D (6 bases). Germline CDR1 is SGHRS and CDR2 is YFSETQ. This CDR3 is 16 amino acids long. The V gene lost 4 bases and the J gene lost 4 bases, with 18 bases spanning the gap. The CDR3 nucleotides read TGCGCCAGCAGCAGCCACAGACTAGTCTTATACAATGAGCAGTTCTTC. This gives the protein CASSSHRLVLYNEQFF. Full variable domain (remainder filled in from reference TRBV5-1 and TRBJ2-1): KAGVTQTPRYLIKTRGQQVTLSCSPISGHRSVSWYQQTPGQGLQFLFEYFSETQRNKGNFPGRFSGRQFSNSRSEMNVSTLELGDSALYLCASSSHRLVLYNEQFFGPGTRLTVL.

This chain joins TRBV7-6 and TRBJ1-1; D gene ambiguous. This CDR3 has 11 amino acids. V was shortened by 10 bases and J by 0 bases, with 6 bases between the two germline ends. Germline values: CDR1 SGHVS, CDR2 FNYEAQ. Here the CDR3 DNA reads TGTGCCACAGACATGAACACTGAAGCTTTCTTT. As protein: CATDMNTEAFF.

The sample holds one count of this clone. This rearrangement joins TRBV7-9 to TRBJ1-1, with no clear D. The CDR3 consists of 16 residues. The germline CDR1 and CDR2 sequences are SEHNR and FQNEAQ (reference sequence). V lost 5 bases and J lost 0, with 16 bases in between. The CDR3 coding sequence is TGTGCCAGCAGCCCACTACTTGCGGAGATGAACACTGAAGCTTTCTTT. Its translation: CASSPLLAEMNTEAFF.

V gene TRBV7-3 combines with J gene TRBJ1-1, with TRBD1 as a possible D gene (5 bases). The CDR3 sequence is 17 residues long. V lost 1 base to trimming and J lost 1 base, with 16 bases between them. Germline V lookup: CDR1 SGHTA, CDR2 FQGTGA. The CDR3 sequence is CASSLNRGAGGNTEAFF. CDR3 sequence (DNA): TGTGCCAGCAGCTTAAATCGAGGAGCCGGGGGGAACACTGAAGCTTTCTTT.

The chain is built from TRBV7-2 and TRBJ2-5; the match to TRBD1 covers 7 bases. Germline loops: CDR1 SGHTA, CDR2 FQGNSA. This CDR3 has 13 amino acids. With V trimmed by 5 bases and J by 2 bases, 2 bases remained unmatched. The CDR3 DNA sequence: TGTGCCAGCAGCCAGGGACAGCAAGAGACCCAGTACTTC. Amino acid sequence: CASSQGQQETQYF.

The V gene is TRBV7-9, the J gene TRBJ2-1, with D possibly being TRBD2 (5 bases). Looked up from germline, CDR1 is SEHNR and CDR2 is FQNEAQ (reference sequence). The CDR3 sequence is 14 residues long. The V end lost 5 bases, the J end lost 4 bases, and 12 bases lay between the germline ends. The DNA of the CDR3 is TGTGCCAGCAGCCGGGGTGGCGGGTACAATGAGCAGTTCTTC. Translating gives CASSRGGGYNEQFF.

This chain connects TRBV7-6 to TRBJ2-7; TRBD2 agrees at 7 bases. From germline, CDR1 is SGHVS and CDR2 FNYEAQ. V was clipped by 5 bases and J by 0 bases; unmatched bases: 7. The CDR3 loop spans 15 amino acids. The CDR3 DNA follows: TGTGCCAGCAGCGTATATGAGCGGGACTCCTACGAGCAGTACTTC. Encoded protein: CASSVYERDSYEQYF.

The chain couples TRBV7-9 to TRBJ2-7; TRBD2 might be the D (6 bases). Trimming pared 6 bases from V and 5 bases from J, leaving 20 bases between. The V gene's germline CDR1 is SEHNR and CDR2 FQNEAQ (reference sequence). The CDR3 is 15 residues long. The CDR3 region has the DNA TGTGCCAGCAGAGAGACCGGGACTTATGGACACGAGCAGTACTTC. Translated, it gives CASRETGTYGHEQYF.

The CDR3 loop reads CAIRQGQETQYF. The CDR3 nucleotides are TGTGCCATCAGACAGGGTCAAGAGACCCAGTACTTC. The chain recombines TRBV10-3 with TRBJ2-5, with a tentative D call TRBD1 (6 bases). In germline, CDR1 is ENHRY, CDR2 SYGVKD. This CDR3 spans 12 amino acids. V dropped 6 bases and J dropped 2 bases, with 7 bases sitting between them.

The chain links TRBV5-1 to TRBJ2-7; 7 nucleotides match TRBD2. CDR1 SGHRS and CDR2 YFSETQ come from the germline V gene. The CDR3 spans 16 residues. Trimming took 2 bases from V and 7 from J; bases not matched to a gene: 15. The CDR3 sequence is CASSFAGASGMSEQYF. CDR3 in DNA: TGCGCCAGCAGCTTCGCCGGGGCTAGCGGAATGAGTGAGCAGTACTTC. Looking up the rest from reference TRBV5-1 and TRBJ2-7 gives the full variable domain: KAGVTQTPRYLIKTRGQQVTLSCSPISGHRSVSWYQQTPGQGLQFLFEYFSETQRNKGNFPGRFSGRQFSNSRSEMNVSTLELGDSALYLCASSFAGASGMSEQYFGPGTRLTVT.

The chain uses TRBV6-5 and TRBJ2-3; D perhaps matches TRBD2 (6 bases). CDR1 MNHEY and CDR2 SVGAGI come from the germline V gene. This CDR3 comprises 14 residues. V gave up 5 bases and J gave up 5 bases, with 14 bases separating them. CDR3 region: CASSRTGVGDTQYF. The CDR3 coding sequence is TGTGCCAGCAGTCGCACGGGGGTCGGAGATACGCAGTATTTT.

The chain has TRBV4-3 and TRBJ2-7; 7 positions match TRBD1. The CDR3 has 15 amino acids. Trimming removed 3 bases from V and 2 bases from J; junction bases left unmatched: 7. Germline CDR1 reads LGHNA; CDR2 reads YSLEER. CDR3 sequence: CASSHKDRLTYEQYF. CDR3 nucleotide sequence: TGCGCCAGCAGCCATAAGGACAGGTTGACCTACGAGCAGTACTTC.

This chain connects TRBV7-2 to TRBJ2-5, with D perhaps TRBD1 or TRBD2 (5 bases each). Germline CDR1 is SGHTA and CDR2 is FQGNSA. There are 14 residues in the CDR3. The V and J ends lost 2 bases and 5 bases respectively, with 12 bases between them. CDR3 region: CASSLRPGTETQYF. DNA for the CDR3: TGTGCCAGCAGCTTACGTCCAGGGACGGAGACCCAGTACTTC.

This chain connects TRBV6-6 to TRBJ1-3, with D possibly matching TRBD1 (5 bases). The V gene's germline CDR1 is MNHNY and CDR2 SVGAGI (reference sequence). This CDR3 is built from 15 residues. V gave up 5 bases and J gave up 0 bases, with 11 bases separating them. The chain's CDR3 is CASSPDRPSGNTIYF. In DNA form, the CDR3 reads TGTGCCAGCAGTCCCGACAGACCCTCTGGAAACACCATATATTTT.

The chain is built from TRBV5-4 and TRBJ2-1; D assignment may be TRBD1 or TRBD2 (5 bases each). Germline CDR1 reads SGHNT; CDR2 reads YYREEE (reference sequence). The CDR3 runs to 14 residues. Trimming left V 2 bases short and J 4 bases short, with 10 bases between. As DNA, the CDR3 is TGTGCCAGCAGCTTTTCCGGGACGTACAATGAGCAGTTCTTC. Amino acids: CASSFSGTYNEQFF.

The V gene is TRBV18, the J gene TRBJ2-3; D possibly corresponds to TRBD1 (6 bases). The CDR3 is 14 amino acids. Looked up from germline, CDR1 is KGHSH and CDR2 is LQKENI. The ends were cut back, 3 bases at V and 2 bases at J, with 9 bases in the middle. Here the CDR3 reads CASSPTGFTDTQYF. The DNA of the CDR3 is TGTGCCAGCTCACCGACAGGTTTCACAGATACGCAGTATTTT.

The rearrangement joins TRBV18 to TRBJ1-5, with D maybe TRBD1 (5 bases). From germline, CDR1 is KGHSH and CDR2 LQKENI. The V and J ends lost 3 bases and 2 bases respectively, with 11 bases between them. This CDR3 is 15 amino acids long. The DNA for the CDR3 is TGTGCCAGCTCACCTCAGGGTGTCGGCAATCAGCCCCAGCATTTT. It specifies CASSPQGVGNQPQHF.

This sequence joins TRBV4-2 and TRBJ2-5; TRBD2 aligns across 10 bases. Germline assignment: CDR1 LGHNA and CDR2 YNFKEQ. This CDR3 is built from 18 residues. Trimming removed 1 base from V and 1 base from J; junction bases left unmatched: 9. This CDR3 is CASSQVGASGSSQETQYF. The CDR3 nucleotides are TGTGCCAGCAGCCAAGTCGGGGCTAGCGGGAGCTCCCAAGAGACCCAGTACTTC.

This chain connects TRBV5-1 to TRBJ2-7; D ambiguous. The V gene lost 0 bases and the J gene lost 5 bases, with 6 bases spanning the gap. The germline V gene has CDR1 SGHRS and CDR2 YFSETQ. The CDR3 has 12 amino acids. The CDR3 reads CASSLADDEQYF. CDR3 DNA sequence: TGCGCCAGCAGCTTGGCCGACGACGAGCAGTACTTC.

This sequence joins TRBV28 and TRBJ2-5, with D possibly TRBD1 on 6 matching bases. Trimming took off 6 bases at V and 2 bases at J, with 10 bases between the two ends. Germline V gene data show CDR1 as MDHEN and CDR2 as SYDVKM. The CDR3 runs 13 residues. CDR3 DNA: TGTGCCAGCAGGAAACAGGGACAAGAGACCCAGTACTTC. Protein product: CASRKQGQETQYF. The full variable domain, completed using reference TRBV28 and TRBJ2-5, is DVKVTQSSRYLVKRTGEKVFLECVQDMDHENMFWYRQDPGLGLRLIYFSYDVKMKEKGDIPEGYSVSREKKERFSLILESASTNQTSMYLCASRKQGQETQYFGPGTRLLVL.

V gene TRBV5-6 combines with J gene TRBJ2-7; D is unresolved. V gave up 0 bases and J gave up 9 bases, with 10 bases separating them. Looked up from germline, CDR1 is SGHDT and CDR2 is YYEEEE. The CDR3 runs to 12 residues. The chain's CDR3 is CASSLESLGQYF. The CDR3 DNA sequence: TGTGCCAGCAGCTTGGAGTCGCTGGGGCAGTACTTC.

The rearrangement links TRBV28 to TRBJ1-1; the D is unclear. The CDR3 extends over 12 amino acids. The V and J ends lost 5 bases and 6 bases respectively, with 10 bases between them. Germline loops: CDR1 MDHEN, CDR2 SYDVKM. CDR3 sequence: CASSLDPAEAFF. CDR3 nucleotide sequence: TGTGCCAGCAGTCTGGATCCCGCTGAAGCTTTCTTT.

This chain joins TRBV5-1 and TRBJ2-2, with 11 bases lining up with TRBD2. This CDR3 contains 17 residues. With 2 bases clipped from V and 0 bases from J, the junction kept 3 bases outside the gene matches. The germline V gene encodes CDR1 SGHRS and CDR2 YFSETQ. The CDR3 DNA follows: TGCGCCAGCAGCTTTACTAGCGGGAGAGCGAACACCGGGGAGCTGTTTTTT. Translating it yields CASSFTSGRANTGELFF.

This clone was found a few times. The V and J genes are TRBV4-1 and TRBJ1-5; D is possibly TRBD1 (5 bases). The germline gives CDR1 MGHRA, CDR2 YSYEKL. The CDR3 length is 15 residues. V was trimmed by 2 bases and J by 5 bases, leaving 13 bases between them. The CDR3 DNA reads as TGCGCCAGCAGCCAACGGGACCGTCGAGATCAGCCCCAGCATTTT. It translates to CASSQRDRRDQPQHF.

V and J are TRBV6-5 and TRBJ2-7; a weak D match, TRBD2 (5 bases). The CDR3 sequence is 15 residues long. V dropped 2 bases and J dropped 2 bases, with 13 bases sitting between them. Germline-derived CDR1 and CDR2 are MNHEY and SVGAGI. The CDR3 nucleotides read TGTGCCAGCAGTTACCGCCGGGATGTGGCCTACGAGCAGTACTTC. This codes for CASSYRRDVAYEQYF.

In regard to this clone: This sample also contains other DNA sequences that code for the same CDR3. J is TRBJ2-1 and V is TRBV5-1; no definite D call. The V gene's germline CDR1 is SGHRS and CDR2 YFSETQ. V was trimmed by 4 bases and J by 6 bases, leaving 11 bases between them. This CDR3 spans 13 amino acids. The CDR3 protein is CASSPTPSNEQFF. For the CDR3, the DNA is TGCGCCAGCAGCCCAACTCCAAGCAATGAGCAGTTCTTC. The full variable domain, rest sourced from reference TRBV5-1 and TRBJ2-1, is KAGVTQTPRYLIKTRGQQVTLSCSPISGHRSVSWYQQTPGQGLQFLFEYFSETQRNKGNFPGRFSGRQFSNSRSEMNVSTLELGDSALYLCASSPTPSNEQFFGPGTRLTVL.

DNA for the CDR3: TGTGCCAGCAGCTTGAATAAGGGCCGACTACAAGAGACCCAGTACTTC. Its protein product is CASSLNKGRLQETQYF. The V gene is TRBV7-3, the J gene TRBJ2-5; D possibly corresponds to TRBD2 (5 bases). Germline-derived CDR1 and CDR2 are SGHTA and FQGTGA. Deletions cut 3 bases from V and 2 bases from J, with 16 bases between. This CDR3 region has 16 residues.

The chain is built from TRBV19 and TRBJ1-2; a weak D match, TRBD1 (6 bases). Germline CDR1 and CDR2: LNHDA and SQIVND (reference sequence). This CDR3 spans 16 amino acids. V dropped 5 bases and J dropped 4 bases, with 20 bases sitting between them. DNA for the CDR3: TGTGCCAGTAGTGCCGGGACAACCCGGGTTGTCTATGGCTACACCTTC. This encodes CASSAGTTRVVYGYTF.

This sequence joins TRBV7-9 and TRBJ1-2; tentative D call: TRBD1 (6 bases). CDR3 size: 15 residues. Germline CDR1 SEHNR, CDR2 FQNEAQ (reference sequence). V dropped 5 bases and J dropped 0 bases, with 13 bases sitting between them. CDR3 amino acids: CASSQGQLTNYGYTF. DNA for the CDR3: TGTGCCAGCAGCCAAGGACAGCTAACTAACTATGGCTACACCTTC.